This TCR beta chain was identified in a study of radiation and T cells in renal cell carcinoma. A single count supports this clone. There are 16 residues in the CDR3. Germline CDR1 and CDR2: MNHNS and SASEGT. V lost 2 bases and J lost 0, with 11 bases in between. Time point of the sample: baseline pretreatment blood. The sample's treatment: 15 Gy SBRT to primary tumor, nephrectomy 4 weeks later. Some clones are missing from TCRdb's copy, which holds only in-frame ones; the method was immunoSEQ multiplex PCR. The data show 150,000 or so clones, with approximately 82% seen just once and under 30% held by the top ten.

This TCR derives from a woman aged 50 to 60 with renal cell carcinoma. The V call is TRBV6-1, the J call TRBJ1-5; no clear D gene. The sample in question was blood, obtained from a patient whose treatment included radiotherapy and nephrectomy. The chain's CDR3 is CASSELVTNSNQPQHF. CDR3 bases: TGTGCCAGCAGTGAATTAGTGACAAATAGCAATCAGCCCCAGCATTTT.